A single sample gave rise to the 16 T cell receptor beta chains below, sequenced in a study of T cells in Graves' hyperthyroidism and ophthalmopathy. RNA transcripts were the template for amplifying TCR beta CDR3 regions. The HTBI primer set drove a first-round RT-PCR of the TCR CDR3. MiXCR, applied by TCRdb to the multiplex PCR reads, yields one record per CDR3 protein. The sample has roughly 350,000 distinct CDR3 sequences, about 13% seen once. The sequenced sample consisted of blood. The receptors shown here come from a woman aged 40 to 50 with Graves' ophthalmopathy.

As regards this clonotype: With a much larger clone just one base away, this may be a read error. The chain combines TRBV6-1 with TRBJ1-2, with a weak D call TRBD1 (5 bases). Per the germline V gene, CDR1 is MNHNS and CDR2 is SASEGT. This CDR3 comprises 11 residues. The DNA of the CDR3 is TGTGCCAGCGGTGAAGAGGGACCTTGGACCTTC. It encodes CASGEEGPWTF.

This clonotype was detected only a few times. The chain joins TRBV7-8 to TRBJ2-7; D might be TRBD1 (6 bases). Per the germline V gene, CDR1 is SGHVS and CDR2 is FQNEAQ. The CDR3 runs 14 residues. V was trimmed by 5 bases and J by 3 bases, leaving 14 bases between them. This CDR3 is CASSATGFGYEQYF. CDR3 bases: TGTGCCAGCAGCGCGACAGGTTTTGGCTACGAGCAGTACTTC.

This clonotype occurred many times. The J gene is TRBJ2-5, the V gene TRBV12-3 or TRBV12-4; tentative D call: TRBD2 (6 bases). The CDR3 spans 13 residues. Trimming cost V 2 bases and J 7 bases, with 11 bases left between them. CDR3 in amino acids: CASSLSWGGTQYF. The CDR3 bases are TGTGCCAGCAGTTTAAGTTGGGGAGGGACCCAGTACTTC.

This clonotype was picked up many times. The rearrangement links TRBV28 to TRBJ2-3; D is unclear. This CDR3 is built from 13 residues. Trimming removed 5 bases from V and 4 bases from J, with 10 bases in between. Per germline, CDR1 MDHEN and CDR2 SYDVKM. Here the CDR3 reads CASSLRNADTQYF. CDR3 in DNA: TGTGCCAGCAGTCTCCGGAACGCAGATACGCAGTATTTT.

This clonotype was counted ten times or more. The V gene is TRBV7-9, the J gene TRBJ1-1, with no clear D. CDR3 length: 15 amino acids. Germline V gene lookup returns CDR1 SEHNR and CDR2 FQNEAQ (reference sequence). V was trimmed by 1 base and J by 1 base, leaving 10 bases between them. CDR3 sequence: CASSLDPGRNTEAFF. The CDR3 DNA reads as TGTGCCAGCAGCTTAGACCCGGGAAGGAACACTGAAGCTTTCTTT.

The sample holds many counts of this clonotype. The V gene is TRBV29-1, the J gene TRBJ2-1, with D perhaps matching TRBD2 (5 bases). The V end was cut by 7 bases, the J end by 4 bases, with 11 bases between. Germline CDR1 reads SQVTM; CDR2 reads ANQGSEA. This CDR3 comprises 12 residues. The DNA for the CDR3 is TGCAGCGGAGGGCCGGGGTACAATGAGCAGTTCTTC. As protein: CSGGPGYNEQFF.

The table lists this clonotype with a few counts. The CDR3 spells CASSLALTDSGNQPQHF. CDR3 nucleotide sequence: TGTGCCAGCAGTTTGGCCCTGACAGATAGTGGCAATCAGCCCCAGCATTTT. This rearrangement joins TRBV12-3 or TRBV12-4 to TRBJ1-5; a weak D match, TRBD1 (5 bases). There are 17 residues in the CDR3. V shed 3 bases and J shed 2 bases, with 17 bases lying between them.

This clonotype was detected many times. The chain has TRBV28 and TRBJ2-2; D remains unclear. Germline assignment: CDR1 MDHEN and CDR2 SYDVKM. The V and J ends lost 5 bases and 2 bases respectively, with 6 bases between them. The CDR3 length is 13 residues. The chain's CDR3 is CASSATNTGELFF. CDR3 nucleotides: TGTGCCAGCAGTGCAACTAACACCGGGGAGCTGTTTTTT.

At least ten counts were recorded for this clonotype. The chain couples TRBV2 to TRBJ1-4; D gene ambiguous. Per germline, CDR1 SNHLY and CDR2 FYNNEI. The CDR3 consists of 14 residues. Between the trimmed V and J ends, which lost 8 bases and 8 bases, there was a span of 18 bases. CDR3 sequence reads: CASFSSTGTEKLFF. CDR3 nucleotides: TGTGCCAGCTTCTCCTCAACCGGTACGGAAAAACTGTTTTTT. Using reference TRBV2 and TRBJ1-4 for the parts outside the CDR3, the full variable domain is EPEVTQTPSHQVTQMGQEVILRCVPISNHLYFYWYRQILGQKVEFLVSFYNNEISEKSEIFDDQFSVERPDGSNFTLKIRSTKLEDSAMYFCASFSSTGTEKLFFGSGTQLSVL.

This clonotype came up a few times. This rearrangement joins TRBV12-3 or TRBV12-4 to TRBJ2-1, with a possible D match to TRBD2 (7 bases). The CDR3 is made up of 14 amino acids. Trimming removed 3 bases at V and 10 bases at J, with 16 bases between. CDR3 bases: TGTGCCAGCAGTTTTCTGCGGGGGCATGGCGAGCAGTTCTTC. Protein sequence: CASSFLRGHGEQFF.

In this sample, this clonotype turned up many times. V is TRBV20-1 and J is TRBJ2-7, with D perhaps matching TRBD2 (6 bases). The CDR3 loop spans 15 amino acids. V shed 2 bases and J shed 3 bases, with 17 bases lying between them. Germline V lookup: CDR1 DFQATT, CDR2 SNEGSKA (reference sequence). This CDR3 reads CSARPKGLSGYEQYF. In nucleotides, the CDR3 is TGCAGTGCTAGACCGAAAGGACTATCCGGCTACGAGCAGTACTTC.

This clonotype came up many times. This sequence joins TRBV28 and TRBJ2-1; possible D gene TRBD2, 5 bases. The CDR3 contains 17 residues. Trimming took 6 bases from V and 0 from J, leaving 18 bases between them. Germline V gives CDR1 MDHEN, CDR2 SYDVKM. The CDR3 DNA sequence: TGTGCCAGCAGATTGGCGATCGGACTGAGCTCCTACAATGAGCAGTTCTTC. Translating gives CASRLAIGLSSYNEQFF.

The chain is built from TRBV5-6 and TRBJ2-1; 11 bases map to TRBD2. The junction had 12 bases not matched to a gene; V was cut back by 4 bases and J by 9 bases. The V gene's germline CDR1 is SGHDT and CDR2 YYEEEE. The CDR3 is 16 amino acids. The CDR3: CASSMEDSGRAGEQFF. The CDR3 DNA reads as TGTGCCAGCAGCATGGAGGATAGCGGGAGGGCTGGTGAGCAGTTCTTC.

There are many counts of this clonotype. This chain links TRBV6-2 or TRBV6-3 with TRBJ2-5; D remains unclear. The V end was cut by 2 bases, the J end by 3 bases, with 19 bases between. The CDR3 sequence is 17 residues long. The V gene's germline CDR1 is MNHEY and CDR2 SVGEGT. CDR3 nucleotide sequence: TGTGCCAGCAGTTACAGGTCGCACCGGCCTGGAGAAGAGACCCAGTACTTC. It specifies CASSYRSHRPGEETQYF.

This clonotype was observed at least ten times. The V gene is TRBV19, the J gene TRBJ1-1; 10 positions match TRBD1. V dropped 9 bases and J dropped 4; count of bases not matched to a gene: 5. This CDR3 has 13 amino acids. Germline-derived CDR1 and CDR2 are LNHDA and SQIVND (reference sequence). The CDR3 protein is CASRRTGGTEAFF. The CDR3 DNA reads TGTGCCAGCCGACGGACAGGGGGCACTGAAGCTTTCTTT.

The V gene is TRBV11-1, the J gene TRBJ2-3, with D possibly TRBD2 on 5 matching bases. CDR3 length: 14 amino acids. Trimming removed 1 base at V and 5 bases at J, with 10 bases between. The germline gives CDR1 SGHAT, CDR2 FQDESV (reference sequence). In nucleotides, the CDR3 is TGTGCCAGCAGCTTAGACCCAGGACTAGATACGCAGTATTTT. Residues: CASSLDPGLDTQYF. Together with reference TRBV11-1 and TRBJ2-3, the CDR3 gives the full variable domain: EAEVAQSPRYKITEKSQAVAFWCDPISGHATLYWYRQILGQGPELLVQFQDESVVDDSQLPKDRFSAERLKGVDSTLKIQPAELGDSAMYLCASSLDPGLDTQYFGPGTRLTVL.